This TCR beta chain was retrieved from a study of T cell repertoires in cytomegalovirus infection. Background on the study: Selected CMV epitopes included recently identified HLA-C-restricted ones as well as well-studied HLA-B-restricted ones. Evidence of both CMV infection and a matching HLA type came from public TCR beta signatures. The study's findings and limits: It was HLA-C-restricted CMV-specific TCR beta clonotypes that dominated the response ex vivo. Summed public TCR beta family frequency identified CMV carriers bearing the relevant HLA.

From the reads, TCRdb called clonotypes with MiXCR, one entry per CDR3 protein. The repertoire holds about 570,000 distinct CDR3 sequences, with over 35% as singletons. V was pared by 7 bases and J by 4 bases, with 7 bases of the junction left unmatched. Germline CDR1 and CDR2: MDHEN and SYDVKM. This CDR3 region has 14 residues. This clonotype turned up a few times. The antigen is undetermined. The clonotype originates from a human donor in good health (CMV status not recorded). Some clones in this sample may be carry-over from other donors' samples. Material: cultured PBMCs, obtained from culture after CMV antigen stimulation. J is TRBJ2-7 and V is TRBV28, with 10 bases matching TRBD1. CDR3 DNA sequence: TGTGCCAGCAAGAGGACAGGGGGGTTTTACGAGCAGTACTTC. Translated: CASKRTGGFYEQYF.